These T cell receptor beta chains were read from a single sample in a study of beta chain features in type 1 diabetes. Method: immunoSEQ multiplex PCR; TCRdb's copy keeps in-frame clones and lacks some. The sample has about 130,000 clones, around a tenth seen once; the top ten hold around 0.68%. The source material was central memory CD4+ T cells from blood. The origin of the receptors is a man aged 18-30 years in good health. CDR3s include the opening cysteine and the closing phenylalanine or tryptophan. The order of the fields is clone size, D gene, V gene, J gene, CDR3 DNA, CDR3 protein. A D gene is named only where the DNA matches it firmly. A row's size may be missing; if present it is once, few, many or a size class.

abundance: few
d_gene: -
v_gene: TRBV7-8
j_gene: TRBJ2-3
CDR3nt: TGTGCCAGCAGCTTAGCAGTGGTCGGGAAAGATACGCAGTATTTT
CDR3aa: CASSLAVVGKDTQYF

abundance: -
d_gene: TRBD1
v_gene: TRBV7-2
j_gene: TRBJ2-7
CDR3nt: TGTGCCAGCAGCTTAGATGACAGGGGCTACGAGCAGTACTTC
CDR3aa: CASSLDDRGYEQYF

abundance: few
d_gene: TRBD2
v_gene: TRBV6-1
j_gene: TRBJ2-5
CDR3nt: TGTGCCAGCAGTGCAAGCTCCCGAAGGGGGCTAGCGGGGACCGAAGAGACCCAGTACTTC
CDR3aa: CASSASSRRGLAGTEETQYF

abundance: few
d_gene: -
v_gene: TRBV7-2
j_gene: TRBJ2-1
CDR3nt: TGTGCCAGCAGCCTGGGCCGGGAGCTCTACAATGAGCAGTTCTTC
CDR3aa: CASSLGRELYNEQFF

abundance: many
d_gene: TRBD1
v_gene: TRBV4-3
j_gene: TRBJ2-7
CDR3nt: TGCGCCAGCAGCCAAGATTTGAGGACAGGGTTGACCGGGAGCTCCTACGAGCAGTACTTC
CDR3aa: CASSQDLRTGLTGSSYEQYF

abundance: few
d_gene: -
v_gene: TRBV7-8
j_gene: TRBJ1-2
CDR3nt: TGTGCCAGCAGCCAGCGACAGTATGGCTACACCTTC
CDR3aa: CASSQRQYGYTF

abundance: -
d_gene: TRBD1
v_gene: TRBV28
j_gene: TRBJ1-5
CDR3nt: TGTGCCAGCAGTTCAGGGGGACGGCAGCCCCAGCATTTT
CDR3aa: CASSSGGRQPQHF

abundance: -
d_gene: -
v_gene: TRBV16
j_gene: TRBJ2-7
CDR3nt: TGTGCCAGCAGCCAATCAGGGGCAGGTTACGAGCAGTACTTC
CDR3aa: CASSQSGAGYEQYF

abundance: -
d_gene: TRBD1
v_gene: TRBV6-6
j_gene: TRBJ1-4
CDR3nt: TGTGCCAGCAGTTACGATTTCGCAGGGGGCAATGAAAAACTGTTTTTT
CDR3aa: CASSYDFAGGNEKLFF

abundance: few
d_gene: -
v_gene: TRBV5-1
j_gene: TRBJ2-7
CDR3nt: TGCGCCAGCAGCCCTACAGGCCAGGGGCGTAGCTACGAGCAGTACTTC
CDR3aa: CASSPTGQGRSYEQYF

abundance: few
d_gene: -
v_gene: TRBV30
j_gene: TRBJ2-7
CDR3nt: TGTGCCGGGGGAATTGGGGGCCTTAACTACGAGCAGTACTTC
CDR3aa: CAGGIGGLNYEQYF

abundance: few
d_gene: TRBD2
v_gene: TRBV7-9
j_gene: TRBJ2-3
CDR3nt: TGTGCCAGCAGCGCCGGCGGGGGAGGCCTCGGCACAGATACGCAGTATTTT
CDR3aa: CASSAGGGGLGTDTQYF

abundance: -
d_gene: -
v_gene: TRBV2
j_gene: TRBJ2-3
CDR3nt: TGTGCCAGCTCAAGCAGAGGTTACGGCACAGATACGCAGTATTTT
CDR3aa: CASSSRGYGTDTQYF

abundance: -
d_gene: -
v_gene: TRBV11-2
j_gene: TRBJ1-2
CDR3nt: TGTGCCAGCAGCTTAGATCTCGTGCGGACCTTC
CDR3aa: CASSLDLVRTF

abundance: -
d_gene: -
v_gene: TRBV25-1
j_gene: TRBJ2-7
CDR3nt: TGTGCCAGCAGTGCACCGAGGGGGGGTAGGGCCTACGAGCAGTACTTC
CDR3aa: CASSAPRGGRAYEQYF

abundance: few
d_gene: -
v_gene: TRBV21-1
j_gene: TRBJ2-5
CDR3nt: TGTGCCAGCAGCAAAGGTGTGACAGGCGAGGGCCAAGAGACCCAGTACTTC
CDR3aa: CASSKGVTGEGQETQYF

abundance: few
d_gene: TRBD2
v_gene: TRBV6-6
j_gene: TRBJ2-7
CDR3nt: TGTGCCAGCAGTGGGACTAGCGGGGGTAACGAGCAGTACTTC
CDR3aa: CASSGTSGGNEQYF

abundance: few
d_gene: -
v_gene: TRBV7-2
j_gene: TRBJ1-5
CDR3nt: TGTGCCAGCAGCTCAAATAGCAATCAGCCCCAGCATTTT
CDR3aa: CASSSNSNQPQHF

abundance: few
d_gene: TRBD1
v_gene: TRBV4-2
j_gene: TRBJ2-7
CDR3nt: TGTGCCAGCAGCTCGCGGGGACAGGGTCACGAGCAGTACTTC
CDR3aa: CASSSRGQGHEQYF

abundance: few
d_gene: -
v_gene: TRBV13
j_gene: TRBJ1-1
CDR3nt: TGTGCCAGCAGCTCACGATTACAGGGCGGCACTGAAGCTTTCTTT
CDR3aa: CASSSRLQGGTEAFF

abundance: -
d_gene: -
v_gene: TRBV7-2
j_gene: TRBJ2-3
CDR3nt: TGTGCCAGCAGCTTTGGGGGGTTCGTAGATACGCAGTATTTT
CDR3aa: CASSFGGFVDTQYF

abundance: few
d_gene: TRBD2
v_gene: TRBV30
j_gene: TRBJ2-5
CDR3nt: TGTGCCTGGAGAGACAGCGGGGGAAGGGAGACCCAGTACTTC
CDR3aa: CAWRDSGGRETQYF

abundance: -
d_gene: -
v_gene: TRBV6-5
j_gene: TRBJ1-1
CDR3nt: TGTGCCAGCAGTCTAACGGGGGGAGACACTGAAGCTTTCTTT
CDR3aa: CASSLTGGDTEAFF

abundance: few
d_gene: -
v_gene: TRBV6-5
j_gene: TRBJ2-7
CDR3nt: TGTGCCAGCATCAACGGAGGGGGGGACGAGCAGTACTTC
CDR3aa: CASINGGGDEQYF

abundance: -
d_gene: -
v_gene: TRBV7-8
j_gene: TRBJ2-5
CDR3nt: TGTGCCAGCAGCTTAGGGACAGTACAAGAGACCCAGTACTTC
CDR3aa: CASSLGTVQETQYF

abundance: many
d_gene: TRBD2
v_gene: TRBV25-1
j_gene: TRBJ2-1
CDR3nt: TGTGCCAGCAGTGTCCCGGGACTAACAATGAGACAGTTCTTC
CDR3aa: CASSVPGLTMRQFF

abundance: -
d_gene: -
v_gene: TRBV29-1
j_gene: TRBJ2-7
CDR3nt: TGCAGCGCGGACATACAGGGTACCTACGAGCAGTACTTC
CDR3aa: CSADIQGTYEQYF

abundance: few
d_gene: TRBD1
v_gene: TRBV29-1
j_gene: TRBJ1-1
CDR3nt: TGCAGCGCCGGGACAGCACACATGAACACTGAAGCTTTCTTT
CDR3aa: CSAGTAHMNTEAFF

abundance: -
d_gene: -
v_gene: TRBV5-1
j_gene: TRBJ2-7
CDR3nt: TGCGCCAGCAGCGGGTCAGGGGCTCCCTACGAGCAGTACTTC
CDR3aa: CASSGSGAPYEQYF

abundance: -
d_gene: TRBD2
v_gene: TRBV5-1
j_gene: TRBJ2-1
CDR3nt: TGCGCCAGCAGTTTAGGTATTAGCGGGGCCCTCAATGAGCAGTTCTTC
CDR3aa: CASSLGISGALNEQFF

abundance: few
d_gene: -
v_gene: TRBV7-9
j_gene: TRBJ2-2
CDR3nt: TGTGCCAGCAGCCTCCTGGACCGGGCGGGCGGGGAGCTGTTTTTT
CDR3aa: CASSLLDRAGGELFF

abundance: -
d_gene: TRBD1
v_gene: TRBV5-4
j_gene: TRBJ2-4
CDR3nt: TGTGCCAGCAGCGAGACAGGGGTTTATGGAAACATTCAGTACTTC
CDR3aa: CASSETGVYGNIQYF

abundance: -
d_gene: TRBD1
v_gene: TRBV10-3
j_gene: TRBJ2-7
CDR3nt: TGTGCCATCAGGCAGGGACAGACCTACGAGCAGTACTTC
CDR3aa: CAIRQGQTYEQYF

abundance: few
d_gene: TRBD2
v_gene: TRBV7-3
j_gene: TRBJ2-1
CDR3nt: TGTGCCAGCAGCGCGGGGGTACGCTACAATGAGCAGTTCTTC
CDR3aa: CASSAGVRYNEQFF

abundance: few
d_gene: TRBD1
v_gene: TRBV19
j_gene: TRBJ2-3
CDR3nt: TGTGCCAGTAGTATTGGCAGGGGGATTGATACGCAGTATTTT
CDR3aa: CASSIGRGIDTQYF

abundance: -
d_gene: -
v_gene: TRBV21-1
j_gene: TRBJ2-7
CDR3nt: TGTGCCAGCAGCAAAGTTTGGGCCAGCTCCTACGAGCAGTACTTC
CDR3aa: CASSKVWASSYEQYF

abundance: -
d_gene: TRBD1
v_gene: TRBV6-6
j_gene: TRBJ1-6
CDR3nt: TGTGCCAGCAGTATAAGGGGGCATCAATATAATTCACCCCTCCACTTT
CDR3aa: CASSIRGHQYNSPLHF

abundance: -
d_gene: -
v_gene: TRBV11-2
j_gene: TRBJ2-1
CDR3nt: TGTGCCAGCAGCTTCTCTTACAATGAGCAGTTCTTC
CDR3aa: CASSFSYNEQFF

abundance: once
d_gene: TRBD1
v_gene: TRBV30
j_gene: TRBJ1-6
CDR3nt: TGTGCCTGGAGGAGGTTGGGACAGGGAAATTCACCCCTCCACTTT
CDR3aa: CAWRRLGQGNSPLHF